What follows describes a single T cell receptor (beta chain). Its specific antigen is unknown. One base away lies a much larger clone, so this may be a sequencing read error. This entry comes from a study of T cells after yellow fever vaccination (dated by TCRdb to the late 2010s). For context, the study as a whole: The SMART-Seq v4 Ultra Low Input RNA kit was used to prepare libraries from fractions with low cell numbers. To follow T-cell clones before and after primary and booster YFV17D yellow fever vaccination, bulk TCR alpha and beta repertoires were sequenced over time. Two healthy male donors, one aged 18 to 30 and one aged 30 to 40 years, made up the cohort. Blood was collected at multiple timepoints before and after primary and secondary immunization, and bulk PBMC replicates and cell subsets were isolated. What the authors observed across the whole study: Because abundant contaminating clonotypes from the bulk population could be contained in FACS-sorted repertoires, computational filtering was required. The secondary T-cell response was found to be weaker but faster than the primary response, with a peak reached on day 5 rather than on day 15. Most clones expanded after primary vaccination (approximately 97% of CD4 and 70% to 90% of CD8) were re-detected after the booster, suggesting that broad memory maintenance occurred. Because the study included only a couple of donors, the extent to which the findings can be generalized is limited. A small fraction of clonotypes showed up in both the CD4 and CD8 compartments, probably as a result of convergent recombination.

Interpreted using the paper, the treatment or condition label stands for: live attenuated yellow fever vaccine strain. PBMCs were isolated from peripheral blood using a standard Ficoll-Paque protocol. CD4 and CD8 T-cell fractions were isolated with Dynabeads CD4 and CD8 positive selection kits. TriZol was used to extract RNA from bulk PBMCs, CD4 and CD8 fractions, and dextramer-positive and dextramer-negative fractions. TCR cDNA was made using 5'RACE template switching, a step that added a universal primer site and unique molecular identifiers. cDNA synthesis was primed from both the TCR alpha and TCR beta constant segments. Two PCR steps were used to amplify libraries, with sample barcodes and sequencing adapters being added in the second step. Sequencing of the libraries was done on either Illumina HiSeq 2500 (2x100 bp) or NovaSeq (2x150 bp). Processing in the source paper ran as follows. MIGEC handled demultiplexing of reads and collapsing into UMI consensus sequences, while MiXCR performed V(D)J alignment. Vaccine-responding clonotypes were defined with edgeR using replicate PBMC samples, requiring FDR below 0.01 and a log2 fold change above 5 up to day 15. CD4 or CD8 identity was assigned to each bulk clonotype according to whether the clonotype was present at higher abundance in the sequenced CD4 repertoire or the sequenced CD8 repertoire. In TCRdb, the public reads were trimmed at Q25 with fastp and aligned with MiXCR, with productive beta chains retained. CDR3 protein duplicates are merged, each entry listing the most common genes and DNA. These V and J calls derive from TCRdb rather than the authors' analysis. This sample comprises approximately 110,000 distinct CDR3 sequences, more than 7.5% of them detected only once. Roughly 23% of the sample is taken by the ten largest.

The sequence derives from a man aged 30-40 years who received the YFV17D yellow fever vaccine. The sequencing here drew on CD8+ T cells sorted from PBMCs, taken 45 days after the yellow fever booster vaccination.

The CDR3 protein is CASSEEGWGLADSYEQYF. The bases are TGTGCCAGCAGCGAGGAAGGTTGGGGACTAGCGGATTCCTACGAGCAGTACTTC. The rearranged chain carries TRBV11-2 and TRBJ2-7; 11 central bases correspond to TRBD2. Trimming leaves V shorter by 5 bases and J shorter by 1 base, with the junction holding 13 bases beyond the gene matches. Spanning cysteine to phenylalanine, the CDR3 consists of 18 amino acids. This entry keeps only the CDR3 DNA: 54 bases, framed from base 1. Sequences SGHAT (CDR1) and FQNNGV (CDR2) are obtained from the germline V gene. This CDR3, with the reference TRBV11-2 and TRBJ2-7 proteins standing in past its ends, gives the full variable domain EAGVAQSPRYKIIEKRQSVAFWCNPISGHATLYWYQQILGQGPKLLIQFQNNGVVDDSQLPKDRFSAERLKGVDSTLKIQPAKLEDSAVYLCASSEEGWGLADSYEQYFGPGTRLTVT.